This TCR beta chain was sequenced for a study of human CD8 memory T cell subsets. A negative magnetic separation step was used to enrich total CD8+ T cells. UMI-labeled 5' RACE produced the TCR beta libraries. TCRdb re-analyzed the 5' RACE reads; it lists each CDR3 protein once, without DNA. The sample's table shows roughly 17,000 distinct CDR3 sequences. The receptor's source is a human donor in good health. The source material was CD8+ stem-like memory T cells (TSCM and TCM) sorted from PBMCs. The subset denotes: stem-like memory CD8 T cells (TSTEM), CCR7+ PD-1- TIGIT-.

CDR3 loop: CSARVTPRGRENTEAFF. The chain joins TRBV20-1 to TRBJ1-1; TCRdb's D gene call, TRBD1, goes unchecked for lack of DNA. Germline loops: CDR1 DFQATT, CDR2 SNEGSKA (reference sequence). The CDR3 consists of 17 residues.